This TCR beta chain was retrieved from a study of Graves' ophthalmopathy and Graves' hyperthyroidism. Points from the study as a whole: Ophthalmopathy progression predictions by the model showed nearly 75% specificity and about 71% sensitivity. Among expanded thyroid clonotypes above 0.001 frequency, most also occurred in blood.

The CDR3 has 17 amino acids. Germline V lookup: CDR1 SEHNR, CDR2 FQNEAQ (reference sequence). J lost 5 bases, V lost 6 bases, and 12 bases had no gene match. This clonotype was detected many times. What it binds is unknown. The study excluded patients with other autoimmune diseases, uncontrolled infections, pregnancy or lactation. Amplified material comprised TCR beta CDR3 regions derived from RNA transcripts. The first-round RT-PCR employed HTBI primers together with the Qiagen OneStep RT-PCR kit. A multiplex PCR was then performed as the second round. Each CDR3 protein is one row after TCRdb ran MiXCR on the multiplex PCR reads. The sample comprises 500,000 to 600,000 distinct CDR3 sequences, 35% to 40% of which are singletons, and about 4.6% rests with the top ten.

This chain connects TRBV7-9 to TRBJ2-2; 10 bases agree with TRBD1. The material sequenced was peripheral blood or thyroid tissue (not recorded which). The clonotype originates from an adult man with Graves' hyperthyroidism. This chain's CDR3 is CASRTSGTGDFTGELFF. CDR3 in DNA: TGTGCCAGCAGAACCTCCGGGACAGGGGATTTTACCGGGGAGCTGTTTTTT.